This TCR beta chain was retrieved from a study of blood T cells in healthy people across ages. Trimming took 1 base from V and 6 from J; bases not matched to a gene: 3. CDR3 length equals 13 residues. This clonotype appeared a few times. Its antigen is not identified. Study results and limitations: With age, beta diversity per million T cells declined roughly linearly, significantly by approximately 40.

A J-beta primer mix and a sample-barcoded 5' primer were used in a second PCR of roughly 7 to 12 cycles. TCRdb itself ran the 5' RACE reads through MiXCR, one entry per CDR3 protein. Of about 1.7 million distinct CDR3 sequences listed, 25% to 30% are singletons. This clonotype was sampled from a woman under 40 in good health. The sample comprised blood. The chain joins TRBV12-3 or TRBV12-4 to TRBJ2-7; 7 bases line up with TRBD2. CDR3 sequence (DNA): TGTGCCAGCAGTTTAGACGGGAGGCTCGAGCAGTACTTC. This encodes CASSLDGRLEQYF.